One sample yielded the 4 T cell receptor beta chains listed below, sequenced in a study of blood T cells in healthy people across ages (dated by TCRdb to the mid-2010s). The library relied on 5' RACE. TCRdb names Illumina HiSeq 2500 as the instrument used. A second PCR of about 7 to 12 cycles was run with a J-beta primer mix and a sample-barcoded 5' primer. TCRdb reworked the public reads: Q25 trimming with fastp, MiXCR clone assembly, productive beta chains retained. Every CDR3 protein is listed once, alongside the most common genes and DNA of its rows. Counted in this sample were hundreds of thousands of distinct CDR3 sequences; 52% of them appeared once. Approximately 15% of the sample lies in the top ten. The material sequenced was blood. Every receptor here comes from an elderly woman in good health.

This clonotype has only a few counts. V is TRBV5-1 and J is TRBJ2-2, with D hard to call. The CDR3 has 15 residues. CDR1 SGHRS and CDR2 YFSETQ come from the germline V gene. V gave up 4 bases and J gave up 9 bases, with 19 bases separating them. The CDR3 sequence: CASSVRTGESRELFF. CDR3 DNA sequence: TGCGCCAGCAGCGTCAGGACCGGAGAATCTCGGGAGCTGTTTTTT.

About this clonotype: This may stem from a read error, because a much larger clone lies one nucleotide away. The gene calls are TRBV11-2 and TRBJ2-1; unclear D gene. The CDR3 runs 15 residues. Per the germline V gene, CDR1 is SGHAT and CDR2 is FQNNGV. V lost 6 bases and J lost 0, with 12 bases in between. CDR3 in amino acids: CASREEVNSYNEQFF. CDR3 DNA sequence: TGTGCCAGCAGAGAAGAGGTTAACTCCTACAATGAGCAGTTCTTC.

About this clonotype: A much larger clonotype is one base distant, so this may be a read error. The gene calls are TRBV5-1 and TRBJ1-5; D unclear. Per the germline V gene, CDR1 is SGHRS and CDR2 is YFSETQ. This CDR3 has 14 amino acids. CDR3 in amino acids: CAGSLEAGNQPQHF. The CDR3 nucleotides are TGCGCCGGCAGCTTGGAGGCAGGTAATCAGCCCCAGCATTTT.

This chain connects TRBV11-2 to TRBJ2-3, with 7 bases aligning to TRBD2. In germline, CDR1 is SGHAT, CDR2 FQNNGV. CDR3 length: 16 amino acids. Trimming at V came to 4 bases and at J to 3 bases, leaving 10 bases not matched to a gene. The CDR3 spells CASSSRRGGLTDTQYF. CDR3 in DNA: TGTGCCAGCAGCTCCCGTCGCGGGGGATTAACAGATACGCAGTATTTT.